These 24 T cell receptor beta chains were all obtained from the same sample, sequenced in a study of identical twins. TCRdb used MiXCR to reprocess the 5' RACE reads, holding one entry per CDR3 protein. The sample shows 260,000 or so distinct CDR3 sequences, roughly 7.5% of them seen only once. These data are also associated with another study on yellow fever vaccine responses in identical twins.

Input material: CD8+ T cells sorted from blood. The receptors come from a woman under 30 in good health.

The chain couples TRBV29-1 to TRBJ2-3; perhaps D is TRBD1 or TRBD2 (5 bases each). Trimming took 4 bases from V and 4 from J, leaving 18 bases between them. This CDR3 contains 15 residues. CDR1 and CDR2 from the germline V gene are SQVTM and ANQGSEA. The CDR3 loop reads CSVALTRRGPDTQYF. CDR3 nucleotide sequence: TGCAGCGTTGCACTCACTAGAAGGGGTCCAGATACGCAGTATTTT.

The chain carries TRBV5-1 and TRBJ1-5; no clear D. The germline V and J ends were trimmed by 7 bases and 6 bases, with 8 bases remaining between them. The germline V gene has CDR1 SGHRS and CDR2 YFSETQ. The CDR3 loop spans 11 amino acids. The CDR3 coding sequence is TGCGCCAGCCCCGATTTTCAGCCCCAGCATTTT. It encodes CASPDFQPQHF.

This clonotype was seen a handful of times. CDR3 residues: CASSLILAGHGSYEQYF. For the CDR3, the DNA is TGTGCCAGCAGTTTAATATTGGCGGGACACGGCTCCTACGAGCAGTACTTC. The rearrangement links TRBV12-3 or TRBV12-4 to TRBJ2-7; perhaps D is TRBD1 or TRBD2 (6 bases each). Between the trimmed V and J ends, which lost 2 bases and 0 bases, there was a span of 17 bases. This CDR3 has 17 amino acids.

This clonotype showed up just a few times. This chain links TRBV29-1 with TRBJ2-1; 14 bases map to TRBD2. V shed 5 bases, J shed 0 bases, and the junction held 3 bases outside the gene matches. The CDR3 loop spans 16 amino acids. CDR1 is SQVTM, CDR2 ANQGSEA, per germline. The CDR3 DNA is TGCAGCGTTACCGGACTAGCGGGAGGCTCCTACAATGAGCAGTTCTTC. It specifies CSVTGLAGGSYNEQFF.

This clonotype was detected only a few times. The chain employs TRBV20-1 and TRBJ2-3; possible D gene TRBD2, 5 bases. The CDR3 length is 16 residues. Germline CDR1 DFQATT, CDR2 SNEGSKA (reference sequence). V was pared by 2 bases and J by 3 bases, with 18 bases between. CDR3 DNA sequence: TGCAGTGCTAGACCCATGTGGGCTAGCAGAACAGATACGCAGTATTTT. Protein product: CSARPMWASRTDTQYF.

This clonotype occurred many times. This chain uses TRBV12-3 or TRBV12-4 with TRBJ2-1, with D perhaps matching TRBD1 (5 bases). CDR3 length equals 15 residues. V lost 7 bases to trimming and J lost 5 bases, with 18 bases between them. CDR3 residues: CASTLGVSINNEQFF. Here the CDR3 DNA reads TGTGCCAGCACCCTAGGGGTCTCTATCAACAATGAGCAGTTCTTC.

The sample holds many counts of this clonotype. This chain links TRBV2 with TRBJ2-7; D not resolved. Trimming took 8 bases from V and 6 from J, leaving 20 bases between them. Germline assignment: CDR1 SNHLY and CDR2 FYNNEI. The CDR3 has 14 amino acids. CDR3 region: CASGPGSAYLEQYF. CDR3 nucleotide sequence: TGTGCCAGCGGACCGGGCTCTGCCTACCTCGAGCAGTACTTC.

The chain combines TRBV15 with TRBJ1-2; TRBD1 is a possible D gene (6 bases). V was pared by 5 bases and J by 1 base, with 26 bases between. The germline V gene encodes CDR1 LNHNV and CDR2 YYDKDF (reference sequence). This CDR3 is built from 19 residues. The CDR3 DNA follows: TGTGCCACCAGCCCGGAAGGGGGGCGGTCCACGCGGATTAACTATGGCTACACCTTC. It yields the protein CATSPEGGRSTRINYGYTF. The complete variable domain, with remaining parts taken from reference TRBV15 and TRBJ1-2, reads DAMVIQNPRYQVTQFGKPVTLSCSQTLNHNVMYWYQQKSSQAPKLLFHYYDKDFNNEADTPDNFQSRRPNTSFCFLDIRSPGLGDTAMYLCATSPEGGRSTRINYGYTFGSGTRLTVV.

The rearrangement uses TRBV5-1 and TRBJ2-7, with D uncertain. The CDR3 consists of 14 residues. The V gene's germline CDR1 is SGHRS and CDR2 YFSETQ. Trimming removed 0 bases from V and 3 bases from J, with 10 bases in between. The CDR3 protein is CASSLVVEGYEQYF. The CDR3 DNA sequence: TGCGCCAGCAGCTTGGTCGTCGAAGGCTACGAGCAGTACTTC.

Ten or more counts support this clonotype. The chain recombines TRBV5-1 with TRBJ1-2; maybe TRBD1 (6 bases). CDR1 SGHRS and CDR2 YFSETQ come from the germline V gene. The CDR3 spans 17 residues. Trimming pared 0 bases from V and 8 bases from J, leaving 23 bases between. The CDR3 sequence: CASSLAVAGTNPGGYTF. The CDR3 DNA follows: TGCGCCAGCAGCTTGGCCGTGGCCGGGACAAACCCCGGGGGCTACACCTTC.

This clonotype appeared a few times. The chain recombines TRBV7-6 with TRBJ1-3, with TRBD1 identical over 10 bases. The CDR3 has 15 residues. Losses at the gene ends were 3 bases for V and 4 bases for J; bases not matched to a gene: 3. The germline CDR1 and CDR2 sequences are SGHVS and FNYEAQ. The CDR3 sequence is CASSLDRGSGNTIYF. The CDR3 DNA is TGTGCCAGCAGCTTGGACAGGGGGTCCGGAAACACCATATATTTT.

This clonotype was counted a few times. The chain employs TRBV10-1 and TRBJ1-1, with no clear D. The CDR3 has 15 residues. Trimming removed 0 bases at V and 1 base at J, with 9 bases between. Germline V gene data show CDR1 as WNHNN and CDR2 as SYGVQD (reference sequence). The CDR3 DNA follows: TGCGCCAGCAGTGAGTCGGATTGGGGGAACACTGAAGCTTTCTTT. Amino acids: CASSESDWGNTEAFF.

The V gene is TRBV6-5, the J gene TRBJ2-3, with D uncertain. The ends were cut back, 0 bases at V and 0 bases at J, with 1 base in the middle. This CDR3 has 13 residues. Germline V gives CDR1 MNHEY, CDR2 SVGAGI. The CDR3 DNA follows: TGTGCCAGCAGTTACTCGAGCACAGATACGCAGTATTTT. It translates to CASSYSSTDTQYF.

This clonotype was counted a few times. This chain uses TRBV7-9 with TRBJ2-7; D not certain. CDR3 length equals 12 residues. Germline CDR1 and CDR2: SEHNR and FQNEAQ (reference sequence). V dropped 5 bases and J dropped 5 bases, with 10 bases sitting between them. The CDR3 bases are TGTGCCAGCAGCCCCCCCTTAGACGAGCAGTACTTC. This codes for CASSPPLDEQYF.

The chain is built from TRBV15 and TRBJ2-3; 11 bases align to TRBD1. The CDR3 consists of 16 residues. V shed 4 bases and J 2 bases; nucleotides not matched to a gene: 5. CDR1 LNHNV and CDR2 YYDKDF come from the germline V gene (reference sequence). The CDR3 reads CATSIGQGANTDTQYF. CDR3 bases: TGTGCCACCAGCATCGGACAGGGGGCTAACACAGATACGCAGTATTTT.

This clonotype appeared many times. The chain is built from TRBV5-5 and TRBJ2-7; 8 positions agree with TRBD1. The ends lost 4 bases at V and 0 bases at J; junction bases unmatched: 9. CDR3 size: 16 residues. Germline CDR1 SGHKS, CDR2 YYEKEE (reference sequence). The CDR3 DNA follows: TGTGCCAGCAGCCCACCGACAGGGGTAAGCTCCTACGAGCAGTACTTC. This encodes CASSPPTGVSSYEQYF.

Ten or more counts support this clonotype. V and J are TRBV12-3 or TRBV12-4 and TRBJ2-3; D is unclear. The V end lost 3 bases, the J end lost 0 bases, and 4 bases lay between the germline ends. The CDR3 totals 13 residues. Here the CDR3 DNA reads TGTGCCAGCAGTTTTGGCAGCACAGATACGCAGTATTTT. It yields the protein CASSFGSTDTQYF.

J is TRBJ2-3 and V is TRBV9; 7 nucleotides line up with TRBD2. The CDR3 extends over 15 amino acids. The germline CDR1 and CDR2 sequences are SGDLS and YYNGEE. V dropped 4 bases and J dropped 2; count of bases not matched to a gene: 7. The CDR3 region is CASSSKAGTTDTQYF. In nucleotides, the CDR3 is TGTGCCAGCAGCTCGAAAGCGGGAACCACAGATACGCAGTATTTT. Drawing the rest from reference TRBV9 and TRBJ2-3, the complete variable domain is DSGVTQTPKHLITATGQRVTLRCSPRSGDLSVYWYQQSLDQGLQFLIQYYNGEERAKGNILERFSAQQFPDLHSELNLSSLELGDSALYFCASSSKAGTTDTQYFGPGTRLTVL.

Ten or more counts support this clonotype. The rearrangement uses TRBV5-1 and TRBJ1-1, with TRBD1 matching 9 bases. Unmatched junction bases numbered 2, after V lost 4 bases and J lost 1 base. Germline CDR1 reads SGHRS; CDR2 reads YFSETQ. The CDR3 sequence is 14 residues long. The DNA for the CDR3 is TGCGCCAGCAGCGAGACAGGGGGGAACACTGAAGCTTTCTTT. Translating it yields CASSETGGNTEAFF.

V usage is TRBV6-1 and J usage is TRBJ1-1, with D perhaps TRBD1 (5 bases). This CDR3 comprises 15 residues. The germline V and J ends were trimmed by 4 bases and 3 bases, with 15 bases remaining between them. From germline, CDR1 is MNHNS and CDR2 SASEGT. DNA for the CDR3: TGTGCCAGCAGTGCCCCGATAGGGGCGTACACTGAAGCTTTCTTT. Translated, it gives CASSAPIGAYTEAFF.

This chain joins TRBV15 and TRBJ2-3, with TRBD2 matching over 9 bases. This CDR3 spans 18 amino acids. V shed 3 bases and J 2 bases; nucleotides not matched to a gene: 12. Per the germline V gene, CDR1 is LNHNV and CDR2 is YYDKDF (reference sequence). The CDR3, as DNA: TGTGCCACCAGCAGCCTTTTGGCGAGCGGGAGGCTCACAGATACGCAGTATTTT. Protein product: CATSSLLASGRLTDTQYF.

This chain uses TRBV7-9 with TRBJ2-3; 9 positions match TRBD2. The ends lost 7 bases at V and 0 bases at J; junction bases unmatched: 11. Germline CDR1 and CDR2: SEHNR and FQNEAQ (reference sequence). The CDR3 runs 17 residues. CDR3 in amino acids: CASTRLADPPSTDTQYF. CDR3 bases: TGTGCCAGCACGCGACTAGCGGACCCTCCTAGCACAGATACGCAGTATTTT.

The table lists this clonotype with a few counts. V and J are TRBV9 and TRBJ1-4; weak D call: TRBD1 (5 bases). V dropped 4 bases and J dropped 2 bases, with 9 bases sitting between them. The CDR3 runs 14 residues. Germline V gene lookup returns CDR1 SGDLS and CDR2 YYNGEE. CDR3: CASSKGRTNEKLFF. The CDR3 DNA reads TGTGCCAGCAGCAAGGGGAGGACTAATGAAAAACTGTTTTTT.

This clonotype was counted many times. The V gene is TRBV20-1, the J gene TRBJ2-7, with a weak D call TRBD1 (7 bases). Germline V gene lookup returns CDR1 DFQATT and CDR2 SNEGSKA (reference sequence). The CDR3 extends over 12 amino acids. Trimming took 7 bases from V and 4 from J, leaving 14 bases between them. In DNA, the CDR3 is TGCAGTGTAGCGGACAGGACGTACGAGCAGTACTTC. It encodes CSVADRTYEQYF.